This T cell receptor beta chain was obtained from a study of blood T cell repertoires in COVID-19. Some clones are missing from TCRdb's copy, which holds only in-frame ones; the method was immunoSEQ multiplex PCR. Among under 200,000 clones, 82% were seen once, and the ten largest hold approximately 11%. Recruits, aged about 18 to 95 years, lived in 20 to 30 US areas. Clinical history as reported by participants underpinned cohort assignment. Two negative PCRs, clearance, or symptom resolution had been documented for recovered Cohort 3 donors. The CDR3 loop spans 12 amino acids. Germline lookup yields CDR1 LGHDT and CDR2 YNNKEL (reference sequence). The V gene end was trimmed by 6 bases and the J gene end by 7 bases; junction bases not matched to a gene: 3.

The chain uses TRBV3-1 (or the pseudogene TRBV3-2) and TRBJ1-2; 9 nucleotides line up with TRBD1. The clonotype comes from a man aged 45-65 years who had recovered from COVID-19. The source material was PBMCs or T cells enriched from blood (not recorded which). In DNA, the CDR3 is TGTGCCAGCAGACAGGGGGCGGCTGGCTACACCTTC. Its translation is CASRQGAAGYTF.